Presented here are 10 T cell receptor beta chains from one specimen sequenced in a study of blood T cells in healthy people across ages. Primers used in a second PCR of roughly 7 to 12 cycles were a sample-barcoded 5' primer and a J-beta primer mix. Via MiXCR, TCRdb re-called the 5' RACE reads, giving one row per CDR3 protein. The sample holds 1.8 million or so distinct CDR3 sequences, about 39% seen once. Sequencing used blood. The receptors stem from a human donor in good health.

This clonotype appeared a few times. The V call is TRBV6-2 or TRBV6-3, the J call TRBJ2-1; 11 nucleotides line up with TRBD2. V trimming: 8 bases; J trimming: 9 bases; junction bases outside the gene matches: 9. Germline V lookup: CDR1 MNHEY, CDR2 SVGEGT. The CDR3 runs to 14 residues. CDR3 coding DNA: TGTGCCAGCCGGGGTAGCGGGGGGGCAGGTGAGCAGTTCTTC. As protein: CASRGSGGAGEQFF.

This clonotype was counted between two and nine times. This sequence joins TRBV5-1 and TRBJ2-7, with D unclear. Germline V gene data show CDR1 as SGHRS and CDR2 as YFSETQ. V lost 4 bases to trimming and J lost 0 bases, with 14 bases between them. The CDR3 runs to 15 residues. The CDR3, as DNA: TGCGCCAGCAGCAGCCCCGGGTTGAGCTCCTACGAGCAGTACTTC. Amino acids: CASSSPGLSSYEQYF.

This sequence joins TRBV20-1 and TRBJ2-7, with a weak D call TRBD2 (5 bases). The ends were cut back, 1 base at V and 6 bases at J, with 13 bases in the middle. The CDR3 spans 13 residues. The germline V gene encodes CDR1 DFQATT and CDR2 SNEGSKA (reference sequence). The CDR3 spells CSARVRTGSEQYF. The CDR3 DNA reads as TGCAGTGCTAGAGTCAGGACGGGGTCCGAGCAGTACTTC.

Comments on this clonotype: The junction shows a germline mismatch at one end, possibly a read error. The chain employs TRBV7-2 and TRBJ1-5; TRBD1 matches 7 bases. CDR3 size: 15 residues. CDR1 and CDR2 (germline): SGHTA, FQGNSA. CDR3 nucleotide sequence: TGCGCCAGCAGCTCCAGGACAGGCCGCAATCAGCCCCAGCATTTT. It codes for CASSSRTGRNQPQHF.

V usage is TRBV15 and J usage is TRBJ2-1, with TRBD2 as a possible D gene (6 bases). The V and J ends lost 3 bases and 7 bases respectively, with 13 bases between them. Germline V gene sequence: CDR1 LNHNV, CDR2 YYDKDF (reference sequence). This CDR3 is built from 14 residues. CDR3 loop: CATSRGMSGNEQFF. The DNA for the CDR3 is TGTGCCACCAGCAGGGGAATGAGCGGGAATGAGCAGTTCTTC.

The chain carries TRBV11-1 and TRBJ1-5, with D uncertain. Trimming shortened V by 1 base and J by 8 bases, and 9 bases separated the two germline ends. This CDR3 is built from 13 residues. CDR1 and CDR2 (germline): SGHAT, FQDESV (reference sequence). The CDR3 DNA reads TGTGCCAGCAGCTTAGACCCGGAGGAGCCCCAGCATTTT. Protein: CASSLDPEEPQHF.

The gene calls are TRBV10-3 and TRBJ2-1, with 11 bases fitting TRBD1. CDR3 length: 16 amino acids. V dropped 6 bases and J dropped 5; count of bases not matched to a gene: 9. Germline CDR1 reads ENHRY; CDR2 reads SYGVKD. The CDR3 is CAIRPPGQGVDNEQFF. CDR3 DNA: TGTGCCATCAGACCACCGGGACAGGGGGTGGACAATGAGCAGTTCTTC.

In its sample, this clonotype was seen a few times. This chain joins TRBV9 and TRBJ1-1; 8 bases line up with TRBD1. V gave up 7 bases and J gave up 0 bases; unmatched junction bases: 14. The CDR3 runs to 17 residues. Germline assignment: CDR1 SGDLS and CDR2 YYNGEE. CDR3 amino acids: CASGSLRQGNMNTEAFF. For the CDR3, the DNA is TGTGCCAGCGGGTCACTAAGACAGGGGAATATGAACACTGAAGCTTTCTTT.

The rearrangement joins TRBV9 to TRBJ2-4; a weak D match, TRBD2 (5 bases). The CDR3 extends over 13 amino acids. The V end was cut by 4 bases, the J end by 8 bases, with 13 bases between. CDR1 and CDR2 (germline): SGDLS, YYNGEE. The CDR3 DNA sequence: TGTGCCAGCAGCCCCACGGACGGGGACATTCAGTACTTC. Protein product: CASSPTDGDIQYF.

This clonotype was observed a single time. V gene TRBV12-3 or TRBV12-4 combines with J gene TRBJ1-5, with D unclear. CDR3 size: 16 residues. The V end lost 0 bases, the J end lost 5 bases, and 14 bases lay between the germline ends. DNA of the CDR3: TGTGCCAGCAGTTTAGCGCTAGGTCCGAACCATCAGCCCCAGCATTTT. Protein sequence: CASSLALGPNHQPQHF.